This T cell receptor (beta chain) originates from a study of blood T cells in healthy people across ages. Notes on the study in general: Investigators viewed diversity estimates from one million T cells as underestimates, the study reported.

Next came a second PCR, run for roughly 6 to 11 cycles, which used a sample-barcoded 5' primer along with a J-beta primer mix. TCRdb analysed the 5' RACE reads with MiXCR anew, one entry per CDR3 protein. The table shows approximately 800,000 distinct CDR3 sequences, with 56% occurring only once. Note on this clonotype: The antigen is unknown.

Each donor was a healthy Caucasian individual from Russia, aged about 6 to 95. The ends lost 5 bases at V and 6 bases at J; junction bases unmatched: 6. CDR3 length: 14 amino acids. Germline V lookup: CDR1 DFQATT, CDR2 SNEGSKA (reference sequence). Sequenced sample: blood. The origin of this receptor is a man aged 40-50 years in good health. The V and J genes are TRBV20-1 and TRBJ2-3, with 12 bases aligning to TRBD1. The CDR3 is CSAFGTGGADTQYF. CDR3 nucleotide sequence: TGCAGTGCTTTCGGGACAGGGGGCGCGGATACGCAGTATTTT.